Listed below are T cell receptor beta chains from one sample, sequenced in a study of CD8 T cells in Susac syndrome. A single record per CDR3 protein comes from TCRdb applying MiXCR to the immunoSEQ multiplex PCR reads. There are about 90,000 distinct CDR3 sequences in the sample; around 96% occur only once, and 0.62% lies in the top ten. Specimen: CD8+ T cells from PBMCs. The source of these receptors is a human donor with Susac syndrome. CDR3s include the opening cysteine and the closing phenylalanine or tryptophan. D genes are given only for firm matches. Clone size is stated in some rows and not others, as once, few, many or a class when expanded.

clone size | CDR3 length | J gene | D gene | V gene | CDR3 DNA | CDR3 protein
NA | 13 | TRBJ1-2 | NA | TRBV12-3/TRBV12-4 | TGTGCCAGCAGCGGGCCCGGGGGCTATGGCTACACCTTC | CASSGPGGYGYTF
NA | 13 | TRBJ2-4 | NA | TRBV20-1 | TGCAGTGCTGCACTAGCAGCCAAAAACATTCAGTACTTC | CSAALAAKNIQYF
once | 14 | TRBJ1-5 | NA | TRBV5-6 | TGTGCCAGCACGGAAGGGGGGAACAATCAGCCCCAGCATTTT | CASTEGGNNQPQHF
few | 15 | TRBJ1-1 | NA | TRBV12-3/TRBV12-4 | TGTGCCAGCACACCCTGGCAGGGAGGATGGACTGAAGCTTTCTTT | CASTPWQGGWTEAFF
NA | 13 | TRBJ1-1 | NA | TRBV5-8 | TGTGCCAGCAGCCAAATGAGGAACACTGAAGCTTTCTTT | CASSQMRNTEAFF
NA | 14 | TRBJ2-5 | TRBD1 | TRBV6-2/TRBV6-3 | TGTGCCAGCAGTTATAGAGGACAGGGAGAGACCCAGTACTTC | CASSYRGQGETQYF
NA | 14 | TRBJ2-1 | TRBD1 | TRBV20-1 | TGCAGTGCTATAGGACAGTACAGGGGCGATGAGCAGTTCTTC | CSAIGQYRGDEQFF
NA | 13 | TRBJ1-2 | NA | TRBV6-5 | TGTGCCAGCAGCCTTACGGGGGAACAAGGCTACACCTTC | CASSLTGEQGYTF
NA | 17 | TRBJ2-3 | NA | TRBV24-1 | TGTGCCACCAGTGATTTGCGGGGGGCCGCCAGCACAGATACGCAGTATTTT | CATSDLRGAASTDTQYF
NA | 14 | TRBJ1-2 | NA | TRBV18 | TGTGCCAGCTCACCGGGAGCGACGACTGGGGGCTACACCTTC | CASSPGATTGGYTF
NA | 13 | TRBJ2-7 | NA | TRBV30 | TGTGCCTGGAGTGTAGGCATCTCCTACGAGCAGTACTTC | CAWSVGISYEQYF
NA | 14 | TRBJ2-5 | NA | TRBV20-1 | TGCAGTGCTAGAGATACAGGGTGGCAAGAGACCCAGTACTTC | CSARDTGWQETQYF
NA | 12 | TRBJ2-5 | NA | TRBV20-1 | TGCAGTGCTGGGGGAGGACAAGGGAGCCAGTACTTC | CSAGGGQGSQYF
NA | 11 | TRBJ1-3 | NA | TRBV11-2 | TGTGCCAGCCGGGGGTACGACACCATATATTTT | CASRGYDTIYF
NA | 14 | TRBJ2-3 | NA | TRBV20-1 | TGCAGTGCTGGGGGGGGGACAGCCTCAGATACGCAGTATTTT | CSAGGGTASDTQYF
NA | 13 | TRBJ1-1 | NA | TRBV20-1 | TGCAGTGCCACGGGGACGGTGAACACTGAAGCTTTCTTT | CSATGTVNTEAFF
NA | 15 | TRBJ1-6 | NA | TRBV28 | TGTGCCAGCAGTTTTGAGGGTTCCTATAATTCACCCCTCCACTTT | CASSFEGSYNSPLHF
NA | 11 | TRBJ2-1 | NA | TRBV4-1 | TGCGCCAGCAGCCAAGAGAATGAGCAGTTCTTC | CASSQENEQFF
NA | 15 | TRBJ2-7 | NA | TRBV2 | TGTGCCAGCAGTGAGGGTAACAGGGAGACGTACGAGCAGTACTTC | CASSEGNRETYEQYF
once | 12 | TRBJ1-6 | NA | TRBV10-2 | TGCGCCAGCAGGGACGGTAATTCACCCCTCCACTTT | CASRDGNSPLHF
once | 15 | TRBJ2-4 | TRBD2 | TRBV3-1 | TGTGCCAGCAGCCAAGATCTTTTGGGGGGGTACATTCAGTACTTC | CASSQDLLGGYIQYF
NA | 14 | TRBJ1-4 | NA | TRBV6-2/TRBV6-3 | TGTGCCAGCAGTTACAAGAGGGAACGAGAAAAACTGTTTTTT | CASSYKREREKLFF
NA | 16 | TRBJ2-3 | NA | TRBV9 | TGTGCCAGCAGCGACCCGGGAGCGGGACACACAGATACGCAGTATTTT | CASSDPGAGHTDTQYF
NA | 16 | TRBJ1-4 | TRBD1 | TRBV6-4 | TGTGCCAGCACACTCGAACGGACAGGGGTCTATGAAAAACTGTTTTTT | CASTLERTGVYEKLFF
NA | 12 | TRBJ2-5 | NA | TRBV15 | TGTGCCACCAGCGAGGGGCAAGAGACCCAGTACTTC | CATSEGQETQYF
NA | 12 | TRBJ1-1 | NA | TRBV30 | TGTGCCTGGAGCCCCTCGGGACCTAAAGCTTTCTTT | CAWSPSGPKAFF
NA | 15 | TRBJ1-1 | NA | TRBV19 | TGTGCCAGTGATCCAAGACCCGGGGGAGGGACTGAAGCTTTCTTT | CASDPRPGGGTEAFF
NA | 13 | TRBJ2-7 | NA | TRBV30 | TGTGCCTGGGCCGATGAACCCTGGGCCGAGCAGTACTTC | CAWADEPWAEQYF
once | 14 | TRBJ2-1 | TRBD2 | TRBV20-1 | TGCAGTGCTAACTTACTAGCGGGGAACAATGAGCAGTTCTTC | CSANLLAGNNEQFF
NA | 15 | TRBJ2-7 | NA | TRBV4-3 | TGCGCCAGCAGCCCGGGGGCCTTCGAAGCCTACGAGCAGTACTTC | CASSPGAFEAYEQYF
NA | 14 | TRBJ1-5 | NA | TRBV30 | TGTGCCTGGAGTCCCACGAGAGGGACTCAGCCCCAGCATTTT | CAWSPTRGTQPQHF
NA | 13 | TRBJ2-3 | NA | TRBV18 | TGTGCCAGCTCACCGAGGCCTTCGGATACGCAGTATTTT | CASSPRPSDTQYF
NA | 14 | TRBJ2-3 | NA | TRBV27 | TGTGCCAGCAGTTTCCGGGGAAACACAGATACGCAGTATTTT | CASSFRGNTDTQYF
NA | 12 | TRBJ2-3 | NA | TRBV9 | TGTGCCAGCAGCGTAGGCACAGATACGCAGTATTTT | CASSVGTDTQYF
NA | 14 | TRBJ2-1 | NA | TRBV30 | TGTGCCTGGAGTGTACTGGGGGCAGCAGGTGAGCAGTTCTTC | CAWSVLGAAGEQFF
few | 12 | TRBJ1-1 | NA | TRBV29-1 | TGCAGCGTTGAAAGGGAAAACACTGAAGCTTTCTTT | CSVERENTEAFF
NA | 14 | TRBJ2-3 | NA | TRBV30 | TGTGCCTGGAGGAGGGGATCCTACACAGATACGCAGTATTTT | CAWRRGSYTDTQYF
NA | 14 | TRBJ2-5 | TRBD1 | TRBV29-1 | TGCAGCGTTGATTGGACAGGGCCCCAAGAGACCCAGTACTTC | CSVDWTGPQETQYF
NA | 13 | TRBJ1-1 | NA | TRBV30 | TGTGCCTGGATGGGGGGGCGAGAGACTGAAGCTTTCTTT | CAWMGGRETEAFF
NA | 14 | TRBJ2-7 | NA | TRBV27 | TGTGCCAGCAGAAAGGAGGTGGGAACCTACGAGCAGTACTTC | CASRKEVGTYEQYF
NA | 13 | TRBJ1-1 | NA | TRBV2 | TGTGCCAGCTGTCAGGCCATGAACACTGAAGCTTTCTTT | CASCQAMNTEAFF
NA | 14 | TRBJ2-7 | NA | TRBV28 | TGTGCCAGCACCGGGGTGGGACCTACGATGGTGCAGTACTTC | CASTGVGPTMVQYF
NA | 13 | TRBJ2-7 | NA | TRBV5-6 | TGTGCCAGCAGCTTGGCCGAGGGCTACGAGCAGTACTTC | CASSLAEGYEQYF
NA | 17 | TRBJ1-6 | NA | TRBV30 | TGTGCCTGGAGCTATACCCGGCCGCCTCTTTATAATTCACCCCTCCACTTT | CAWSYTRPPLYNSPLHF
NA | 15 | TRBJ2-5 | TRBD1 | TRBV12-3/TRBV12-4 | TGTGCCAGCAGTTCGACAGGGGGTACCCAAGAGACCCAGTACTTC | CASSSTGGTQETQYF
NA | 15 | TRBJ2-1 | NA | TRBV9 | TGTGCCAGCAGCCCCTTAGGTAGCTCCTACAATGAGCAGTTCTTC | CASSPLGSSYNEQFF
NA | 17 | TRBJ2-4 | NA | TRBV11-2 | TGTGCCAGCAGCGAGGGGCGGGATGTTTTAGCCAAAAACATTCAGTACTTC | CASSEGRDVLAKNIQYF
NA | 12 | TRBJ1-2 | NA | TRBV12-3/TRBV12-4 | TGTGCCAGCCTAGGAGACACCTATGGCTACACCTTC | CASLGDTYGYTF
NA | 13 | TRBJ2-5 | TRBD1 | TRBV20-1 | TGCAGTGCTGAAAGGACAGGGTCGGAGACCCAGTACTTC | CSAERTGSETQYF
NA | 17 | TRBJ1-5 | NA | TRBV29-1 | TGCAGCGTTGAAGCGATTGGGACTCAAGATAGCAATCAACCCCAGCATTTT | CSVEAIGTQDSNQPQHF
NA | 12 | TRBJ2-7 | TRBD1 | TRBV29-1 | TGCAGCGTAAGGACAGGGGGCTACGAGCAGTACTTC | CSVRTGGYEQYF
NA | 15 | TRBJ1-5 | NA | TRBV20-1 | TGCAGTGCCACAGAATCAGGGGCGGGCAATCAGCCCCAGCATTTT | CSATESGAGNQPQHF
NA | 14 | TRBJ1-2 | NA | TRBV29-1 | TGCAGCGTTGAGCGTCAGGGGCTCCACTATGGCTACACCTTC | CSVERQGLHYGYTF
NA | 14 | TRBJ2-5 | NA | TRBV9 | TGTGCCAGCAGCCCTGGTGGGATACAAGAGACCCAGTACTTC | CASSPGGIQETQYF
NA | 14 | TRBJ1-2 | NA | TRBV30 | TGTGCCTTACGTCGTGGACCGACAACCTATGGCTACACCTTC | CALRRGPTTYGYTF
NA | 13 | TRBJ1-1 | NA | TRBV20-1 | TGCAGTGCTCTGCGCGGCCCGGACAGAAAAGCTTTCTTT | CSALRGPDRKAFF
once | 17 | TRBJ1-2 | NA | TRBV5-4 | TGTGCCAGCAGCTTACTCCCCTTCTGGAGGCGTGACTATGGCTACACCTTC | CASSLLPFWRRDYGYTF
NA | 16 | TRBJ2-7 | NA | TRBV5-8 | TGTGCCAGCAGCTTGATTAGGGCATTCCCACACTACGAGCAGTACTTC | CASSLIRAFPHYEQYF
NA | 12 | TRBJ1-2 | NA | TRBV20-1 | TGCAGTGCCGCCTCAGGGATCTCTGGCTACACCTTC | CSAASGISGYTF